A single sample is the source of the 13 T cell receptor beta chains below, sequenced in a study of PD-1 blockade in mismatch repair-deficient tumors. Clones were read by immunoSEQ multiplex PCR, and TCRdb kept only the in-frame ones, dropping some. The sample holds approximately 37,000 clones, around 83% seen once. The source material was peripheral blood, sampled approximately 1.5 years after starting pembrolizumab. The receptors were sampled from an adult with mismatch repair-deficient cancer.

The genes are TRBV2 and TRBJ1-3; D is possibly TRBD1 (6 bases). V dropped 4 bases and J dropped 4 bases, with 8 bases sitting between them. CDR1 is SNHLY and CDR2 is FYNNEI in the germline V gene. The CDR3 length is 13 residues. The CDR3 region is CASSAQGGNTIYF. Here the CDR3 DNA reads TGTGCCAGCAGTGCTCAGGGGGGAAACACCATATATTTT.

The rearrangement links TRBV7-2 to TRBJ1-4; D might be TRBD1 (5 bases). Per the germline V gene, CDR1 is SGHTA and CDR2 is FQGNSA. The CDR3 contains 16 residues. Trimming cost V 1 base and J 4 bases, with 13 bases left between them. CDR3 sequence (DNA): TGTGCCAGCAGCTTAGGGGGGATTGGGATTAATGAAAAACTGTTTTTT. Encoded protein: CASSLGGIGINEKLFF.

The table lists this clone with a count of one. This chain connects TRBV27 to TRBJ1-1, with a possible D match to TRBD1 (5 bases). Looked up from germline, CDR1 is MNHEY and CDR2 is SMNVEV (reference sequence). CDR3 length: 14 residues. Trimming pared 1 base from V and 2 bases from J, leaving 8 bases between. The CDR3 protein is CASSLFRDNTEAFF. CDR3 DNA sequence: TGTGCCAGCAGTTTATTCCGGGACAACACTGAAGCTTTCTTT.

The rearrangement uses TRBV11-2 and TRBJ2-5; D is tentatively TRBD1 or TRBD2 (5 bases each). The CDR3 spans 12 residues. Germline V gene sequence: CDR1 SGHAT, CDR2 FQNNGV. V lost 3 bases and J 4 bases, leaving 6 bases between the germline ends. The CDR3 DNA is TGTGCCAGCAGCTTCGGGGCAGAGACCCAGTACTTC. Amino acids: CASSFGAETQYF.

Here the CDR3 DNA reads TGTGCCAGCAGTGTGAGTAGCGGGAGAACAGATACGCAGTATTTT. It translates to CASSVSSGRTDTQYF. The chain is built from TRBV2 and TRBJ2-3; TRBD2 matches at 9 bases. This CDR3 is 15 amino acids long. Germline V gene data show CDR1 as SNHLY and CDR2 as FYNNEI. V lost 4 bases and J lost 3; bases outside the gene matches: 5. The full variable domain, with the rest looked up from reference TRBV2 and TRBJ2-3, is EPEVTQTPSHQVTQMGQEVILRCVPISNHLYFYWYRQILGQKVEFLVSFYNNEISEKSEIFDDQFSVERPDGSNFTLKIRSTKLEDSAMYFCASSVSSGRTDTQYFGPGTRLTVL.

This chain links TRBV30 with TRBJ1-4; D gene ambiguous. This CDR3 comprises 15 residues. V was clipped by 0 bases and J by 8 bases, with 16 bases between them. Germline assignment: CDR1 GTSNPN and CDR2 SVGIG (reference sequence). The CDR3 DNA reads TGTGCCTGGAGTGTACCTCGGGGAAGTAAGGAAAAACTGTTTTTT. Encoded protein: CAWSVPRGSKEKLFF.

This clone appeared once. The rearrangement uses TRBV4-3 and TRBJ1-2, with D perhaps TRBD1 (6 bases). V shed 0 bases and J shed 4 bases, with 12 bases lying between them. This CDR3 has 15 residues. Germline assignment: CDR1 LGHNA and CDR2 YSLEER. CDR3 in amino acids: CASSQDWTVVYGYTF. CDR3 DNA sequence: TGCGCCAGCAGCCAAGACTGGACAGTCGTCTATGGCTACACCTTC.

This clone was observed a few times. The chain is built from TRBV7-9 and TRBJ1-5, with D unresolved. This CDR3 spans 14 amino acids. Trimming pared 3 bases from V and 3 bases from J, leaving 9 bases between. CDR1 and CDR2 from the germline V gene are SEHNR and FQNEAQ (reference sequence). The CDR3 region is CASSFIGPNQPQHF. The DNA of the CDR3 is TGTGCCAGCAGCTTTATAGGACCCAATCAGCCCCAGCATTTT.

V is TRBV7-8 and J is TRBJ2-3; D call uncertain. This CDR3 has 14 amino acids. The germline gives CDR1 SGHVS, CDR2 FQNEAQ. V lost 6 bases and J lost 2, with 12 bases in between. CDR3 sequence reads: CASRGVISTDTQYF. In DNA, the CDR3 is TGTGCCAGCAGGGGTGTCATCTCCACAGATACGCAGTATTTT. The variable domain in full, completed from reference TRBV7-8 and TRBJ2-3, reads GAGVSQSPRYKVAKRGQDVALRCDPISGHVSLFWYQQALGQGPEFLTYFQNEAQLDKSGLPSDRFFAERPEGSVSTLKIQRTQQEDSAVYLCASRGVISTDTQYFGPGTRLTVL.

A few counts support this clone. The CDR3 sequence is CARGYEAAMLNEQFF. The CDR3 bases are TGTGCCAGAGGCTATGAGGCCGCTATGTTGAATGAGCAGTTCTTC. The chain combines TRBV5-3 with TRBJ2-1; D is unclear. TRBV5-3 is classed as an ORF, of uncertain function. Trimming cost V 7 bases and J 7 bases, with 21 bases left between them. The CDR3 is 15 amino acids.

The chain couples TRBV2 to TRBJ1-2; unclear D gene. Trimming stripped 4 bases from V and 0 bases from J, with 15 bases between. CDR1 is SNHLY, CDR2 FYNNEI, per germline. This CDR3 is 16 amino acids long. This CDR3 reads CASSGPSDRSNYGYTF. CDR3 in DNA: TGTGCCAGCAGTGGACCCAGCGACCGGTCTAACTATGGCTACACCTTC.

The chain uses TRBV18 and TRBJ2-6; the match to TRBD1 covers 7 bases. J was trimmed by 0 bases and V by 2 bases; bases with no gene match: 16. Germline V gives CDR1 KGHSH, CDR2 LQKENI. The CDR3 has 21 residues. The CDR3 coding sequence is TGTGCCAGCTCACCAGTTCCGAACAGGGGAAGAGGTGTCTCTGGGGCCAACGTCCTGACTTTC. It yields the protein CASSPVPNRGRGVSGANVLTF.

The chain recombines TRBV29-1 with TRBJ2-2, with TRBD1 identical over 8 bases. Germline lookup yields CDR1 SQVTM and CDR2 ANQGSEA. CDR3 length: 13 amino acids. V lost 7 bases to trimming and J lost 4 bases; unmatched junction nucleotides: 5. The CDR3 loop reads CSATQGGTGELFF. CDR3 sequence (DNA): TGCAGCGCCACACAGGGGGGCACCGGGGAGCTGTTTTTT.